The count of the clone carrying this T cell receptor (beta chain) is one. Its antigen remains unknown. The CDR3 is made up of 15 amino acids. V lost 2 bases and J 4 bases, leaving 15 bases between the germline ends. Germline lookup yields CDR1 KGHSH and CDR2 LQKENI. These data are taken from a study of cytomegalovirus exposure and HLA in healthy donors. Study findings and constraints: Immune exposure information comprised only CMV serostatus.

Researchers ran the PCR with 60 Vbeta and 13 Jbeta primers. Repertoires were generated with immunoSEQ multiplex PCR, while TCRdb's copy carries only in-frame clones and drops some. This table holds 200,000 to 250,000 clones, roughly 84% found once. The genes are TRBV18 and TRBJ2-7; D is possibly TRBD2 (6 bases). The sequencing sample was made of PBMCs. The TCR sequence derives from a human donor in good health. The CDR3 DNA follows: TGTGCCAGCTCACCAATCTCCGGGACTCGATACGAGCAGTACTTC. Residues: CASSPISGTRYEQYF.